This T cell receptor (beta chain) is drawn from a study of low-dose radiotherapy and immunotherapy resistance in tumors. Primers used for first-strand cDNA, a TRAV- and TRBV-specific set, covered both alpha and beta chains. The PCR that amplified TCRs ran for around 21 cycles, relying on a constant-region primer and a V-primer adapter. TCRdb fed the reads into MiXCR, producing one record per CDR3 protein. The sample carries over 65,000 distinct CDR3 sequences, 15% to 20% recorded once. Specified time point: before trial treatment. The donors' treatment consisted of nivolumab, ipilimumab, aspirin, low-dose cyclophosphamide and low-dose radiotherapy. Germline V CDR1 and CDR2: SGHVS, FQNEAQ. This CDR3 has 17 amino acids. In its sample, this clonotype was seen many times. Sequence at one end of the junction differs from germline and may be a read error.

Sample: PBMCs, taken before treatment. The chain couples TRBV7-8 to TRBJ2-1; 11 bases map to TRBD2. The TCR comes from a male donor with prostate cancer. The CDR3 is CASSLGPGGLAGAVVEF. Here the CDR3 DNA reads TGTGCCAGCAGCTTAGGCCCCGGTGGACTAGCGGGCGCCGTCGTAGAGTTC.